This TCR beta chain was profiled in a study of neoadjuvant nivolumab and ipilimumab in lung cancer. Study conclusions and caveats: From pretherapy to surgery, tumor richness and clonality rose with dual therapy.

V shed 2 bases and J shed 4 bases, with 17 bases lying between them. Germline assignment: CDR1 KGHSH and CDR2 LQKENI. The CDR3 is 16 amino acids. TCRdb keeps only in-frame clones here, not all; method: immunoSEQ multiplex PCR. The data hold roughly 14,000 clones, with less than 75% observed a single time. At least ten counts were recorded for this clone. The antigen remains unidentified. This receptor was identified in an adult with non-small cell lung cancer. The sequencing used peripheral blood, collected after neoadjuvant nivolumab, alone or with ipilimumab, at or shortly before surgery. The V call is TRBV18, the J call TRBJ1-1, with D unclear. CDR3 DNA: TGTGCCAGCTCACCAAACCATGGGGTGGTTCGCACTGAAGCTTTCTTT. It yields the protein CASSPNHGVVRTEAFF.